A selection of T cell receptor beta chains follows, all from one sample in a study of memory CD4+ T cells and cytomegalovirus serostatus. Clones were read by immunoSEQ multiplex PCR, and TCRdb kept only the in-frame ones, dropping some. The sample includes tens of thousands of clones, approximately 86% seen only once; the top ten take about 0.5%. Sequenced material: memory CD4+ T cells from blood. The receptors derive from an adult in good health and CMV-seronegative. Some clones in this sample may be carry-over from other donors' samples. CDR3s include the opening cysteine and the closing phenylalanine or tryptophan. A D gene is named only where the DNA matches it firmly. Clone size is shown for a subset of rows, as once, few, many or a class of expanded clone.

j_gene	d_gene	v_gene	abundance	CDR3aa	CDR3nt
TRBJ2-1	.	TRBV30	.	CAWRGDYRHNNEQFF	TGTGCCTGGAGGGGGGATTACAGGCATAACAATGAGCAGTTCTTC
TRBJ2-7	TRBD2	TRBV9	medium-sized	CASGSGVAGTYEQYF	TGTGCCAGCGGTAGTGGTGTAGCGGGCACCTACGAGCAGTACTTC
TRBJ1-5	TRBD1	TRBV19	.	CASSRAQGAWQPQHF	TGTGCCAGTAGTAGGGCCCAGGGGGCCTGGCAGCCCCAGCATTTT
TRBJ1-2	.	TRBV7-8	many	CASSLEAGWAYGYTF	TGTGCCAGCAGCTTAGAAGCGGGGTGGGCCTATGGCTACACCTTC
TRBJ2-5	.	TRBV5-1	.	CASSFSGQETQYF	TGCGCCAGCAGCTTCTCAGGTCAAGAGACCCAGTACTTC
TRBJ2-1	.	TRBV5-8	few	CASSLKGEQFF	TGTGCCAGCAGCTTGAAGGGCGAGCAGTTCTTC
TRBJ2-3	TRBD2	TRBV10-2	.	CASSDGGSFDTQYF	TGCGCCAGCAGTGACGGCGGGAGCTTTGATACGCAGTATTTT
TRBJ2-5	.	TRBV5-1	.	CASTREGAQPQETQYF	TGCGCCAGCACTCGAGAGGGAGCCCAGCCCCAAGAGACCCAGTACTTC
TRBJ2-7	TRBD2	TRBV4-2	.	CASSQEASGRPYEQYF	TGTGCCAGCAGCCAAGAGGCTAGCGGGAGACCCTACGAGCAGTACTTC
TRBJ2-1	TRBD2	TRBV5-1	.	CASSLASGPYNEQFF	TGCGCCAGCAGCTTGGCTAGCGGACCCTACAATGAGCAGTTCTTC
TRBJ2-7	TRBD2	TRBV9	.	CASSVGGGGTYEQYF	TGTGCCAGCAGCGTAGGGGGCGGGGGAACCTACGAGCAGTACTTC
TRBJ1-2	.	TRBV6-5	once	CASSSTGTYNYGYTF	TGTGCCAGCAGTTCCACAGGGACCTATAACTATGGCTACACCTTC
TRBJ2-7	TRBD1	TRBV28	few	CASSLLPGQGPLLEQYF	TGTGCCAGCAGCCTTCTTCCGGGACAGGGTCCTCTACTCGAGCAGTACTTC
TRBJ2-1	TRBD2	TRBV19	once	CASSQRSGSFTYNEQFF	TGTGCCAGTAGTCAAAGAAGCGGGAGCTTTACCTACAATGAGCAGTTCTTC
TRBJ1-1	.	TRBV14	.	CASSPLEGLGTEAFF	TGTGCCAGCAGCCCGCTAGAAGGTCTGGGGACTGAAGCTTTCTTT